This T cell receptor beta chain emerged from a study of blood T cell repertoires in COVID-19. Participant age was 18 to 89 years, and participants resided in roughly 25 US areas. Donors were grouped by their self-reported clinical history. All recovered Cohort 3 donors got two negative PCRs, got clearance, or saw symptom resolution. The ends were cut back, 6 bases at V and 2 bases at J, with 11 bases in the middle. Germline V gene sequence: CDR1 MDHEN, CDR2 SYDVKM. CDR3 length: 13 residues. In the original analysis: By means of reference gene primer amplification, nucleated cell counts were estimated. Clones were sequenced by immunoSEQ multiplex PCR, and TCRdb holds only the in-frame ones, with some missing. That table gives V, J and clone size, and the DNA gave D and trimming. The profile shows about 320,000 clones, 89% of them singletons.

This receptor was identified in a man aged 55 to 70 who had recovered from COVID-19. The chain has TRBV28 and TRBJ2-7; maybe TRBD1 (6 bases). The material sequenced was PBMCs or T cells enriched from blood (not recorded which). DNA for the CDR3: TGTGCCAGCAGAGCGGACAGTCCCTACGAGCAGTACTTC. Its translation is CASRADSPYEQYF.